Below, 12 T cell receptor beta chains from the same sample are listed, as sequenced in a study of blood T cell repertoires in COVID-19. Method: immunoSEQ multiplex PCR; TCRdb's copy keeps in-frame clones and lacks some. The table records roughly 240,000 clones, over 80% of them present only once. Sequenced: PBMCs or T cells enriched from blood (not recorded which). The receptors were sampled from a man in his forties or fifties who had been exposed to COVID-19.

V gene TRBV5-1 combines with J gene TRBJ2-5, with 7 bases lining up with TRBD1. The CDR3 spans 13 residues. Unmatched junction bases numbered 4, after V lost 3 bases and J lost 5 bases. Germline lookup yields CDR1 SGHRS and CDR2 YFSETQ. This CDR3 reads CASSWDSRETQYF. The CDR3 DNA reads TGCGCCAGCAGCTGGGACAGCCGGGAGACCCAGTACTTC.

V usage is TRBV14 and J usage is TRBJ1-1; no clear D. The V and J ends lost 4 bases and 5 bases respectively, with 11 bases between them. Germline CDR1 and CDR2: SGHDN and FVKESK. CDR3 size: 13 residues. The CDR3 nucleotides are TGTGCCAGCAGCCCTACCAGAGGGACTGAAGCTTTCTTT. Translating it yields CASSPTRGTEAFF. The variable domain in full, with the rest retrieved from reference TRBV14 and TRBJ1-1, is EAGVTQFPSHSVIEKGQTVTLRCDPISGHDNLYWYRRVMGKEIKFLLHFVKESKQDESGMPNNRFLAERTGGTYSTLKVQPAELEDSGVYFCASSPTRGTEAFFGQGTRLTVV.

In the case of this clone: The identical CDR3 is also encoded by other nucleotide sequences in the sample. This rearrangement joins TRBV10-3 to TRBJ1-1; D uncertain. Germline loops: CDR1 ENHRY, CDR2 SYGVKD. The germline V and J ends were trimmed by 3 bases and 7 bases, with 9 bases remaining between them. The CDR3 consists of 12 residues. CDR3 residues: CAISEGGFEAFF. The CDR3 DNA reads TGTGCCATCAGTGAAGGAGGCTTTGAAGCTTTCTTT.

This chain links TRBV2 with TRBJ1-6; D uncertain. Germline values: CDR1 SNHLY, CDR2 FYNNEI. The CDR3 sequence is 16 residues long. The germline V and J ends were trimmed by 4 bases and 6 bases, with 16 bases remaining between them. CDR3 bases: TGTGCCAGCAGTGGGCCTCCGGGAACCTTTAATTCACCCCTCCACTTT. Translation: CASSGPPGTFNSPLHF.

The chain recombines TRBV24-1 with TRBJ2-3, with 10 bases lining up with TRBD2. After removal of 5 bases from V and 2 bases from J, the junction contained 15 bases not matched to a gene. This CDR3 contains 19 residues. CDR1 and CDR2 (germline): KGHDR, SFDVKD. The CDR3 nucleotides are TGTGCCACCAGTGCCCCGAGCGGGAGGGCGCAACCCCACACAGATACGCAGTATTTT. This encodes CATSAPSGRAQPHTDTQYF.

This sequence joins TRBV4-2 and TRBJ2-5, with 14 bases lining up with TRBD2. With 4 bases clipped from V and 5 bases from J, the junction kept 6 bases outside the gene matches. The CDR3 has 16 amino acids. The V gene's germline CDR1 is LGHNA and CDR2 YNFKEQ. As DNA, the CDR3 is TGTGCCAGCAGCCCGGGACTAGCGGGAGCGGGTGAGACCCAGTACTTC. Amino acid sequence: CASSPGLAGAGETQYF.

J is TRBJ1-1 and V is TRBV24-1; TRBD1 matches at 9 bases. V dropped 2 bases and J dropped 1; count of bases not matched to a gene: 4. This CDR3 contains 16 residues. The V gene's germline CDR1 is KGHDR and CDR2 SFDVKD. CDR3 nucleotides: TGTGCCACCAGTGATTGGACAGGGGTTGGGAACACTGAAGCTTTCTTT. Translating gives CATSDWTGVGNTEAFF.

J is TRBJ2-3 and V is TRBV2; 7 positions agree with TRBD2. The length of the CDR3 is 17 residues. Germline assignment: CDR1 SNHLY and CDR2 FYNNEI. V shed 4 bases, J shed 0 bases, and the junction held 10 bases outside the gene matches. Here the CDR3 DNA reads TGTGCCAGCAGTGGCGGGAGAGGCAGTTCTAGCACAGATACGCAGTATTTT. Amino acids: CASSGGRGSSSTDTQYF.

The rearrangement uses TRBV5-1 and TRBJ2-1; D remains unclear. Germline values: CDR1 SGHRS, CDR2 YFSETQ. The CDR3 sequence is 16 residues long. Trimming shortened V by 0 bases and J by 0 bases, and 10 bases separated the two germline ends. The DNA for the CDR3 is TGCGCCAGCAGCTTGGCCGCGTTAAGCTCCTACAATGAGCAGTTCTTC. It specifies CASSLAALSSYNEQFF.

The V call is TRBV28, the J call TRBJ1-1; perhaps TRBD1 as D (5 bases). CDR1 is MDHEN, CDR2 SYDVKM, per germline. V was pared by 4 bases and J by 3 bases, with 15 bases between. The length of the CDR3 is 15 residues. The CDR3 DNA is TGTGCCAGCAGTTCCCCGGGGGGGGTTTACACTGAAGCTTTCTTT. This encodes CASSSPGGVYTEAFF.

The chain has TRBV5-1 and TRBJ1-2; D not certain. This CDR3 contains 13 residues. Trimming stripped 2 bases from V and 8 bases from J, with 13 bases between. Germline V gives CDR1 SGHRS, CDR2 YFSETQ. CDR3 nucleotide sequence: TGCGCCAGCAGCTTCGCACGGGAGCGGGGCTACACCTTC. It specifies CASSFARERGYTF.

V gene TRBV6-5 combines with J gene TRBJ2-7; 12 nucleotides line up with TRBD1. Looked up from germline, CDR1 is MNHEY and CDR2 is SVGAGI. The junction had 5 bases not matched to a gene; V was cut back by 5 bases and J by 6 bases. The CDR3 has 14 amino acids. Here the CDR3 DNA reads TGTGCCAGCAGTAGCCGGGACAGGGGGCCCGAGCAGTACGTC. This codes for CASSSRDRGPEQYV.